This passage covers 17 T cell receptor beta chains from one sample sequenced in a study of CD8 T cells in ankylosing spondylitis (dated by TCRdb to about 2017). Libraries were constructed by 5' RACE. For sequencing, an Illumina HiSeq 2500 was employed. The raw public data were reprocessed by TCRdb itself: fastp quality trimming at Q25, MiXCR clonotype calling, in-frame beta chains only. All rows with the same CDR3 protein become a single entry with the most common DNA and genes. Here the sample has around 340,000 distinct CDR3 sequences; about 15% occur a single time. Around 1% of the sample rests with the top ten. The sequenced sample was blood, either unsorted or a sorted T cell fraction (not recorded which). The receptor set was obtained from a male donor with ankylosing spondylitis or in good health (not recorded which).

The J gene is TRBJ1-2, the V gene TRBV15; a possible D gene is TRBD1 (5 bases). V was trimmed by 1 base and J by 4 bases, leaving 13 bases between them. The CDR3 runs to 15 residues. CDR1 and CDR2 (germline): LNHNV, YYDKDF (reference sequence). CDR3: CATSRAGTGTYGYTF. CDR3 sequence (DNA): TGTGCCACCAGCAGAGCCGGGACTGGAACCTATGGCTACACCTTC.

CDR3 sequence: CAISKNTGTVAGDGTDTQYF. In DNA, the CDR3 is TGTGCCATCAGCAAAAATACCGGGACGGTAGCGGGAGATGGCACAGATACGCAGTATTTT. V gene TRBV10-3 combines with J gene TRBJ2-3, with 9 bases fitting TRBD2. The CDR3 contains 20 residues. The V segment lost 6 bases and the J segment 1 base; nucleotides outside the gene matches: 20. Germline V gene data show CDR1 as ENHRY and CDR2 as SYGVKD.

This clonotype was detected a few times. The chain employs TRBV14 and TRBJ2-5, with 9 bases lining up with TRBD1. The germline V gene has CDR1 SGHDN and CDR2 FVKESK. This CDR3 has 17 amino acids. Trimming cost V 5 bases and J 5 bases; bases outside gene matches: 15. The CDR3 DNA reads TGTGCCAGCAGCTTCAGAACTTCGGACAGGGGCTATGAGACCCAGTACTTC. Its protein is CASSFRTSDRGYETQYF.

This clonotype appeared a few times. This chain links TRBV6-1 with TRBJ2-3; TRBD1 aligns across 7 bases. The CDR3 spans 16 residues. Trimming took 7 bases from V and 1 from J; bases not matched to a gene: 11. In germline, CDR1 is MNHNS, CDR2 SASEGT. The CDR3 protein is CASTLTGALGTDTQYF. The DNA of the CDR3 is TGTGCCAGCACCCTCACAGGGGCTTTGGGCACAGATACGCAGTATTTT.

Many counts were recorded for this clonotype. The CDR3 bases are TGCAGCGTTGCCGGGCAGACTAATGAAAAACTGTTTTTT. This codes for CSVAGQTNEKLFF. The J gene is TRBJ1-4, the V gene TRBV29-1; D unclear. V shed 4 bases and J shed 2 bases, with 8 bases lying between them. The V gene's germline CDR1 is SQVTM and CDR2 ANQGSEA. This CDR3 comprises 13 residues.

The J gene is TRBJ2-2, the V gene TRBV30; the match to TRBD1 covers 7 bases. Trimming cost V 6 bases and J 5 bases; bases outside gene matches: 9. The CDR3 is 14 residues long. Germline V CDR1 and CDR2: GTSNPN, SVGIG (reference sequence). The CDR3 nucleotides read TGTGCCTGTTTGAACAGGGGCCAGACCGGGGAGCTGTTTTTT. Its protein is CACLNRGQTGELFF. The entire variable domain, with the rest obtained from reference TRBV30 and TRBJ2-2, is as follows: SQTIHQWPATLVQPVGSPLSLECTVEGTSNPNLYWYRQAAGRGLQLLFYSVGIGQISSEVPQNLSASRPQDRQFILSSKKLLLSDSGFYLCACLNRGQTGELFFGEGSRLTVL.

This clonotype was seen ten or more times. The rearrangement uses TRBV12-3 or TRBV12-4 and TRBJ2-7; D may be TRBD1 (6 bases). The CDR3 spans 14 residues. Trimming left V 4 bases short and J 5 bases short, with 15 bases between. In nucleotides, the CDR3 is TGTGCCAGCAGTTACACCGGGACAATAGACGAGCAGTACTTC. Its translation is CASSYTGTIDEQYF.

This clonotype was seen a few times. The chain carries TRBV6-5 and TRBJ2-7; D tentatively fits TRBD1 or TRBD2 (6 bases each). Germline values: CDR1 MNHEY, CDR2 SVGAGI. V shed 0 bases and J shed 7 bases, with 16 bases lying between them. This CDR3 comprises 15 residues. The CDR3 loop is CASSYSSGAGGEQYF. In DNA, the CDR3 is TGTGCCAGCAGTTACTCGTCGGGGGCCGGCGGGGAGCAGTACTTC.

The chain joins TRBV3-1 to TRBJ2-7; no firm D call. V gave up 0 bases and J gave up 0 bases, with 9 bases separating them. The length of the CDR3 is 15 residues. CDR1 is LGHDT, CDR2 YNNKEL, per germline (reference sequence). CDR3 protein: CASSQDSLSSYEQYF. The CDR3 region has the DNA TGTGCCAGCAGCCAAGACAGCCTCAGCTCCTACGAGCAGTACTTC.

Many counts were recorded for this clonotype. The rearrangement links TRBV18 to TRBJ1-1; tentatively, D is TRBD1 (5 bases). This CDR3 has 14 amino acids. V lost 3 bases, J lost 0 bases, and 8 bases lay in between. Germline assignment: CDR1 KGHSH and CDR2 LQKENI. CDR3: CASSPGPLNTEAFF. CDR3 coding DNA: TGTGCCAGCTCACCGGGGCCCCTGAACACTGAAGCTTTCTTT. Together with reference TRBV18 and TRBJ1-1, the CDR3 gives the full variable domain: NAGVMQNPRHLVRRRGQEARLRCSPMKGHSHVYWYRQLPEEGLKFMVYLQKENIIDESGMPKERFSAEFPKEGPSILRIQQVVRGDSAAYFCASSPGPLNTEAFFGQGTRLTVV.

V gene TRBV30 combines with J gene TRBJ2-7, with a weak D call TRBD2 (6 bases). V lost 0 bases, J lost 6 bases, and 12 bases lay in between. Germline V gene lookup returns CDR1 GTSNPN and CDR2 SVGIG (reference sequence). CDR3 length: 13 amino acids. CDR3: CAWSVHLAPEQYF. The CDR3 bases are TGTGCCTGGAGTGTACATCTAGCGCCCGAGCAGTACTTC.

This clonotype was observed a few times. This chain links TRBV7-2 with TRBJ1-1; D gene uncertain. The CDR3 runs 13 residues. Trimming shortened V by 5 bases and J by 5 bases, and 12 bases separated the two germline ends. CDR1 SGHTA and CDR2 FQGNSA come from the germline V gene. CDR3 region: CASSRRRETEAFF. The CDR3 coding sequence is TGTGCCAGCAGCAGACGTCGGGAAACTGAAGCTTTCTTT.

This clonotype rates as medium-sized (0.01 to 0.1%). The J gene is TRBJ2-6, the V gene TRBV12-3 or TRBV12-4; D is unclear. This CDR3 is 20 amino acids long. V was shortened by 0 bases and J by 0 bases, with 18 bases between the two germline ends. As DNA, the CDR3 is TGTGCCAGCAGTTTAGCGCTATGGGCAAAACATGTCTCTGGGGCCAACGTCCTGACTTTC. It is translated as CASSLALWAKHVSGANVLTF.

This clonotype has at least ten counts. The chain links TRBV12-3 or TRBV12-4 to TRBJ2-1; D unresolved. This CDR3 is 14 amino acids long. Trimming left V 2 bases short and J 4 bases short, with 9 bases between. The CDR3 here is CASSLTRLYNEQFF. Written as DNA, the CDR3 is TGTGCCAGCAGTTTAACGCGGTTGTACAATGAGCAGTTCTTC.

This clonotype was picked up a small number of times. One end of the junction is discordant with germline, which a read error may explain. The gene calls are TRBV10-3 and TRBJ2-2, with a weak D call TRBD1 (5 bases). Germline assignment: CDR1 ENHRY and CDR2 SYGVKD. This CDR3 contains 15 residues. This CDR3 is CAISESSGNAGELFF. The CDR3 nucleotides read TGTGCCATCAGTGAGTCATCAGGGAACGCCGGGGAGCTGTTTTTT.

This chain joins TRBV4-1 and TRBJ1-1, with TRBD1 matching 7 bases. Per germline, CDR1 MGHRA and CDR2 YSYEKL. The CDR3 is made up of 15 amino acids. The V segment lost 4 bases and the J segment 2 bases; nucleotides outside the gene matches: 7. CDR3: CASSPQTGRNTEAFF. The CDR3 DNA reads as TGCGCCAGCAGCCCACAGACAGGGAGAAACACTGAAGCTTTCTTT.

This clonotype was detected ten times or more. This chain connects TRBV11-3 to TRBJ1-2; TRBD1 matches 7 bases. V lost 4 bases, J lost 6 bases, and 5 bases stayed unmatched. Germline CDR1 reads SGHNT; CDR2 reads YENEEA. The CDR3 sequence is 13 residues long. The CDR3 is CASSSLQGNGYTF. CDR3 in DNA: TGTGCCAGCAGCTCGCTACAGGGGAATGGCTACACCTTC. Looking up the rest from reference TRBV11-3 and TRBJ1-2 gives the full variable domain: EAGVVQSPRYKIIEKKQPVAFWCNPISGHNTLYWYLQNLGQGPELLIRYENEEAVDDSQLPKDRFSAERLKGVDSTLKIQPAELGDSAVYLCASSSLQGNGYTFGSGTRLTVV.